A single sample gave rise to the 8 T cell receptor beta chains below, sequenced in a study of CD8+CD57+ T cells in acquired aplastic anemia (dated by TCRdb to the late 2010s). Flow cytometry had shown CD8+CD57+ cell expansion in the patients selected for sequencing. Instrument used: Illumina HiSeq 2000. Profiling of TCR beta VDJ combinations and CDR3 sequences used genomic DNA as the template. TCRdb passed the public sequencing reads through fastp at Q25 and MiXCR, retaining productive beta sequences. CDR3 protein duplicates are merged, each entry listing the most common genes and DNA. This sample gives about 200,000 distinct CDR3 sequences in total; almost 50% of them show up just once. 15% to 20% of the sample rests with the top ten. Sequencing used sorted CD4+, CD8+, or CD8+CD57+ T cells (not recorded which) from PBMCs. Every receptor here comes from a human donor with aplastic anemia.

In this sample, this clonotype turned up many times. The genes are TRBV19 and TRBJ2-1; perhaps D is TRBD1 or TRBD2 (7 bases each). The germline V gene encodes CDR1 LNHDA and CDR2 SQIVND (reference sequence). The CDR3 has 14 residues. Trimming pared 6 bases from V and 12 bases from J, leaving 21 bases between. The CDR3 spells CASRRSGGEGGQFF. Here the CDR3 DNA reads TGTGCCAGTAGACGGTCAGGGGGGGAGGGCGGGCAGTTCTTC.

This chain joins TRBV14 and TRBJ2-1, with TRBD1 matching over 9 bases. The J segment lost 8 bases and the V segment lost 6 bases, leaving 14 bases of the junction unmatched. CDR1 SGHDN and CDR2 FVKESK come from the germline V gene. The CDR3 is 16 residues long. The CDR3 loop is CASRKTGGQRWDEQFF. CDR3 nucleotides: TGTGCCAGCAGGAAGACAGGGGGGCAAAGATGGGATGAGCAGTTCTTC. The full variable domain, rest sourced from reference TRBV14 and TRBJ2-1, is EAGVTQFPSHSVIEKGQTVTLRCDPISGHDNLYWYRRVMGKEIKFLLHFVKESKQDESGMPNNRFLAERTGGTYSTLKVQPAELEDSGVYFCASRKTGGQRWDEQFFGPGTRLTVL.

The chain has TRBV29-1 and TRBJ1-1; no definite D call. Looked up from germline, CDR1 is SQVTM and CDR2 is ANQGSEA. The CDR3 has 13 residues. With 7 bases removed from V and 3 bases from J, the gap between germline ends came to 15 bases. The CDR3 reads CSADWSHYTEAFF. Here the CDR3 DNA reads TGCAGCGCCGACTGGTCCCACTACACTGAAGCTTTCTTT. Supplemented by reference TRBV29-1 and TRBJ1-1, the full variable domain reads SAVISQKPSRDICQRGTSLTIQCQVDSQVTMMFWYRQQPGQSLTLIATANQGSEATYESGFVIDKFPISRPNLTFSTLTVSNMSPEDSSIYLCSADWSHYTEAFFGQGTRLTVV.

This clonotype was observed at least ten times. The chain uses TRBV5-5 and TRBJ1-2, with D possibly TRBD1 on 6 matching bases. The germline V and J ends were trimmed by 0 bases and 4 bases, with 13 bases remaining between them. Germline CDR1 SGHKS, CDR2 YYEKEE (reference sequence). This CDR3 is 15 amino acids long. The CDR3, as DNA: TGTGCCAGCAGCTTGGGAATAAGAGGGGGCTATGGCTACACCTTC. Residues: CASSLGIRGGYGYTF.

Ten or more counts support this clonotype. The chain joins TRBV7-9 to TRBJ2-5; D might be TRBD2 (6 bases). From germline, CDR1 is SEHNR and CDR2 FQNEAQ (reference sequence). The CDR3 has 11 residues. The V end was cut by 6 bases, the J end by 4 bases, with 6 bases between. CDR3 amino acids: CASRRGETQYF. CDR3 coding DNA: TGTGCCAGCAGGCGGGGAGAGACCCAGTACTTC.

Of note for this clonotype: An end of the junction does not agree with germline; a read error may underlie this. The chain links TRBV5-1 to TRBJ1-2; 7 positions agree with TRBD1. Germline CDR1 SGHRS, CDR2 YFSETQ. This CDR3 contains 14 residues. DNA for the CDR3: TGCGCCAGCAGCCCCCGGGGCAGGGGGGAGGGCTACACCTTT. Its protein is CASSPRGRGEGYTF.

This chain joins TRBV2 and TRBJ2-6; D is undetermined. Germline-derived CDR1 and CDR2 are SNHLY and FYNNEI. CDR3 length: 16 amino acids. Trimming pared 6 bases from V and 0 bases from J, leaving 12 bases between. CDR3 sequence (DNA): TGTGCCAGCAGCTCCCCCCGCTACTCTGGGGCCAACGTCCTGACTTTC. It specifies CASSSPRYSGANVLTF.

The genes are TRBV7-9 and TRBJ1-6, with D possibly TRBD1 on 5 matching bases. Germline V lookup: CDR1 SEHNR, CDR2 FQNEAQ (reference sequence). Deletions cut 4 bases from V and 4 bases from J, with 14 bases between. This CDR3 is 16 amino acids long. CDR3 DNA sequence: TGTGCCAGCAGCTCCCACCAGGGACGGTATAATTCACCCCTCCACTTT. It yields the protein CASSSHQGRYNSPLHF. The whole variable domain, filled in from reference TRBV7-9 and TRBJ1-6, reads DTGVSQNPRHKITKRGQNVTFRCDPISEHNRLYWYRQTLGQGPEFLTYFQNEAQLEKSRLLSDRFSAERPKGSFSTLEIQRTEQGDSAMYLCASSSHQGRYNSPLHFGNGTRLTVT.